The clone carrying this T cell receptor beta chain was observed a few times. This sample is part of a study of human T cells and chemical hapten exposure. Per the original data handling: Counts of TCRs in each sample centred on a median of about 96,000 and extended from roughly 25,000 to 750,000. Each CDR3 protein is one row after TCRdb ran MiXCR on the RACE reads. What appears here as the V and J calls and clone size reflects TCRdb's work, not the paper's. The sample contains 250,000 or so distinct CDR3 sequences, almost 8% of which appear only once. Time point defined: pre-sensitization, week 0. Specified treatment: therapeutic diphenylcyclopropenone sensitization with weekly scalp DPC. The junction had 4 bases not matched to a gene; V was cut back by 1 base and J by 0 bases. CDR3 length equals 16 residues. Germline assignment: CDR1 SEHNR and CDR2 FQNEAQ (reference sequence).

The gene calls are TRBV7-9 and TRBJ2-3; 7 bases match TRBD1. The clonotype comes from a man aged 18 to 35 with alopecia areata. Some clones in this sample may be carry-over from other donors' samples. The specimen was whole blood, collected in connection with sensitization to the hapten diphenylcyclopropenone (DPC). The CDR3 region is CASSLVRDSSTDTQYF. DNA of the CDR3: TGTGCCAGCAGCTTAGTCCGGGACAGCAGCACAGATACGCAGTATTTT.